This T cell receptor beta chain was found in a study of a mutant IDH1 vaccine in newly diagnosed glioma (dated by TCRdb to about 2021). In the study overall: Of the roughly 32 patients who were treated, about 60% were male and 37.5% were female, and the mean age was around 40 years. Peripheral blood was collected at six visits: V03 (baseline), V05, V07, V10, V12 and V13. For exploratory analyses, longitudinal TCRB deep sequencing was carried out in roughly 25 treated patients wherever samples were available. Prior to enrollment, patients had been given standard therapy consisting of radiotherapy alone, temozolomide alone, or radiochemotherapy with temozolomide, with the combination given to most patients. What the authors observed across the whole study: The authors stated that sample limitations prevented analyses of patient blood samples from being reproduced. No apparent relationship was observed between pseudoprogression and alterations in the top peripheral T cell clonotypes detected by TCRB sequencing. Selection of PBMC samples for TCRB deep sequencing was based on availability. Vaccine-induced immune responses across multiple MHC alleles were detected in approximately 93% of patients.

Receptor libraries were prepared by the immunoSEQ multiplex PCR assay. The hsTCRB Kit was used according to the manufacturer's protocol to amplify rearranged TCR beta chain sequences. TCRB libraries were sequenced on an Illumina MiSeq. In the paper's pipeline: The proprietary platform of the kit vendor was used for demultiplexing, trimming and gene mapping. TCRdb's version of the immuneACCESS table is confined to in-frame rearrangements and falls short of the full clone set. An unresolved V gene accounts for under half of the shortfall where checked; the remainder is of unknown origin. That table furnishes V, J and clone size, whereas the DNA furnished D and trimming. This sample has fewer than 100,000 clones in its table, and roughly 90% of those were observed once. The biggest ten clones account for under 0.7% of the sample. Trimming at the junction amounts to 4 bases on V and 3 bases on J, and the germline ends lie 11 bases apart. As encoded in the germline V gene (reference sequence), CDR1 is SGHNT while CDR2 is YYREEE. Counted from cysteine to phenylalanine, this CDR3 has 13 amino acids. Only CDR3 DNA remains: 39 bases, in frame from the first base.

A note on this clone: Its antigen has not been determined. No per-base quality is available; no much larger clone lies one base away.

The time point label, as the study defines it: baseline, week 1 (first vaccination visit). The sample's treatment or condition, from its label and the paper: pre-vaccination baseline after standard-of-care therapy. Donors had newly diagnosed WHO grade 3 or 4 IDH1-mutant astrocytomas with loss of nuclear ATRX. The samples were drawn from NOA16, a multicentre, single-arm, open-label phase I trial in Germany that tested a mutant IDH1 peptide vaccine in humans for the first time. For immunogenicity testing, the blood drawn at visit V03 was used as the baseline sample. Genomic DNA for TCRB sequencing was extracted from EDTA blood using the DNeasy Blood and Tissue Kit.

Here the chain combines TRBV5-4 and TRBJ2-7; no D segment can be confidently identified. The TCR was taken from a woman aged 45-60 years with glioma. The sequences come from PBMCs, collected from a glioma patient treated with radiotherapy, temozolomide or both. The nucleotide sequence is TGTGCCAGCAGCCGTCGGGTAGACTACGAGCAGTACTTC. Translation gives CASSRRVDYEQYF.